Below are 24 T cell receptor beta chains sequenced from a single sample in a study of identical twins. TCRdb analysed the 5' RACE reads with MiXCR anew, one entry per CDR3 protein. This sample has 1.5 million or so distinct CDR3 sequences; roughly a third occur once, and the top ten carry 0.25% to 0.3%. The sample taken for sequencing was cord blood. Every receptor here comes from a newborn girl in good health.

This clonotype was seen only a few times. The chain couples TRBV18 to TRBJ2-3; TRBD2 aligns across 9 bases. The CDR3 is 16 amino acids. Germline CDR1 reads KGHSH; CDR2 reads LQKENI. V lost 3 bases and J lost 2; bases outside the gene matches: 6. Written as DNA, the CDR3 is TGTGCCAGCTCACCCGACAGGACTAGCGTCACAGATACGCAGTATTTT. The encoded protein is CASSPDRTSVTDTQYF.

This clonotype was recorded at least ten times. The rearrangement joins TRBV5-1 to TRBJ2-7; D remains ambiguous. V was cut by 0 bases and J by 1 base, with 17 bases left in between. The CDR3 has 17 amino acids. Germline CDR1 and CDR2: SGHRS and YFSETQ. The CDR3 is CASSLDSRNSPSYEQYF. The CDR3 nucleotides are TGCGCCAGCAGCTTGGACTCGCGGAATAGCCCATCCTACGAGCAGTACTTC. The whole variable domain, filled in from reference TRBV5-1 and TRBJ2-7, reads KAGVTQTPRYLIKTRGQQVTLSCSPISGHRSVSWYQQTPGQGLQFLFEYFSETQRNKGNFPGRFSGRQFSNSRSEMNVSTLELGDSALYLCASSLDSRNSPSYEQYFGPGTRLTVT.

In its sample, this clonotype was seen once. The chain employs TRBV11-2 and TRBJ2-5; perhaps D is TRBD1 or TRBD2 (6 bases each). Near its end, the DNA agrees better with TRBJ2-7, so the J call may be wrong. Germline CDR1 and CDR2: SGHAT and FQNNGV. This CDR3 has 15 amino acids. CDR3 nucleotide sequence: TGTGCCAGCAGTCCTCTGCCGGGGGCAGCCTACGAGCAGTACTTC. Translation gives CASSPLPGAAYEQYF.

This clonotype was observed a few times. V is TRBV10-3 and J is TRBJ1-1; tentatively, D is TRBD1 (5 bases). V lost 0 bases, J lost 9 bases, and 23 bases lay in between. The CDR3 runs to 17 residues. CDR1 ENHRY and CDR2 SYGVKD come from the germline V gene. This chain's CDR3 is CAISESRRGLTEEKAFF. DNA for the CDR3: TGTGCCATCAGTGAGTCGAGGCGGGGGTTGACAGAGGAAAAAGCTTTCTTT.

In this sample, this clonotype turned up a few times. The CDR3 spells CASSVRVQNIQYF. CDR3 in DNA: TGTGCCAGCAGTGTCCGGGTCCAAAACATTCAGTACTTC. This chain connects TRBV28 to TRBJ2-4; no firm D call. V dropped 5 bases and J dropped 5 bases, with 10 bases sitting between them. The CDR3 runs to 13 residues. Germline CDR1 reads MDHEN; CDR2 reads SYDVKM.

The chain recombines TRBV6-1 with TRBJ2-4; maybe TRBD2 (6 bases). V was trimmed by 4 bases and J by 0 bases, leaving 16 bases between them. Per the germline V gene, CDR1 is MNHNS and CDR2 is SASEGT. The CDR3 loop spans 17 amino acids. The CDR3 here is CASSGGLGGGAKNIQYF. The DNA for the CDR3 is TGTGCCAGCAGTGGGGGACTCGGTGGCGGAGCCAAAAACATTCAGTACTTC.

V and J are TRBV7-9 and TRBJ1-2, with a tentative D call TRBD1 (5 bases). CDR3 length: 12 residues. Trimming cost V 7 bases and J 8 bases, with 14 bases left between them. Germline V gene lookup returns CDR1 SEHNR and CDR2 FQNEAQ (reference sequence). The CDR3 DNA follows: TGTGCCAGCACCGAGGACCGGGGCGGCTACACCTTC. It specifies CASTEDRGGYTF.

V gene TRBV10-3 combines with J gene TRBJ2-3; 8 bases fit TRBD2. This CDR3 has 14 residues. V trimming: 8 bases; J trimming: 1 base; junction bases outside the gene matches: 5. Germline CDR1 ENHRY, CDR2 SYGVKD. The CDR3 is CAIPAAGGTDTQYF. CDR3 DNA sequence: TGTGCCATCCCCGCAGCGGGGGGCACAGATACGCAGTATTTT.

This clonotype appeared a few times. This chain connects TRBV3-1 to TRBJ2-7; 14 bases match TRBD2. This CDR3 has 15 amino acids. V lost 6 bases to trimming and J lost 2 bases; unmatched junction nucleotides: 3. Germline V CDR1 and CDR2: LGHDT, YNNKEL (reference sequence). The CDR3 region is CASRLGLAGAYEQYF. CDR3 sequence (DNA): TGTGCCAGCAGACTGGGACTAGCGGGAGCCTACGAGCAGTACTTC.

This chain links TRBV20-1 with TRBJ1-1, with TRBD1 identical over 8 bases. Germline V gene sequence: CDR1 DFQATT, CDR2 SNEGSKA (reference sequence). The CDR3 is made up of 15 amino acids. Germline trimming cut 0 bases from V and 1 base from J; bases unmatched to any gene: 4. CDR3 in DNA: TGCAGTGCTAGAGATGGTGGGACAGGGAACACTGAAGCTTTCTTT. Translated, it gives CSARDGGTGNTEAFF.

The count of this clonotype is one. The chain employs TRBV12-3 or TRBV12-4 and TRBJ1-3; 7 nucleotides line up with TRBD1. V gave up 5 bases and J gave up 5 bases; unmatched junction bases: 9. This CDR3 region has 15 residues. The CDR3 region has the DNA TGTGCCAGCAGTCCGGTTACGACAGGGAGAAACACCATATATTTT. This translates into CASSPVTTGRNTIYF.

The V call is TRBV12-3 or TRBV12-4, the J call TRBJ2-7; D ambiguous. The CDR3 loop spans 14 amino acids. Trimming pared 6 bases from V and 7 bases from J, leaving 19 bases between. This CDR3 reads CASSRLILTNEQYF. CDR3 nucleotides: TGTGCCAGCAGCCGACTGATCCTGACCAATGAGCAGTACTTC.

This clonotype was observed a handful of times. A read error may produce the germline difference seen at one junction end. V and J are TRBV7-9 and TRBJ1-1, with D perhaps matching TRBD1 (5 bases). The CDR3 totals 14 residues. Germline V gives CDR1 SEHNR, CDR2 FQNEAQ (reference sequence). The CDR3 nucleotides read TGCGCCAGCAGCTTAAGTCTGGGGGACACTGAAGCTTTCTTT. Encoded protein: CASSLSLGDTEAFF.

The rearrangement joins TRBV20-1 to TRBJ2-3; 11 bases are shared with TRBD2. The CDR3 has 14 amino acids. The ends lost 5 bases at V and 1 base at J; junction bases unmatched: 2. Per the germline V gene, CDR1 is DFQATT and CDR2 is SNEGSKA (reference sequence). The CDR3 coding sequence is TGCAGTGCTGATAGCGGGGGGGGCACAGATACGCAGTATTTT. Its translation: CSADSGGGTDTQYF.

J is TRBJ2-3 and V is TRBV25-1; TRBD2 aligns across 7 bases. Germline CDR1 MGHDK, CDR2 SYGVNS. The CDR3 spans 15 residues. Trimming at V came to 8 bases and at J to 2 bases, leaving 10 bases not matched to a gene. CDR3 region: CASGGVAGPTDTQYF. The CDR3 DNA follows: TGTGCCAGCGGGGGGGTAGCGGGCCCCACAGATACGCAGTATTTT.

The J gene is TRBJ2-7, the V gene TRBV12-3 or TRBV12-4; D is unclear. The CDR3 is 17 amino acids. Trimming removed 1 base from V and 7 bases from J, with 23 bases in between. The DNA of the CDR3 is TGTGCCAGCAGTTTAGGCCTCGGACCTCAGAAGTACAATGAGCAGTACTTC. This sequence encodes CASSLGLGPQKYNEQYF.

The V gene is TRBV27, the J gene TRBJ2-7, with D perhaps matching TRBD1 or TRBD2 (5 bases each). V shed 4 bases and J shed 3 bases, with 13 bases lying between them. CDR1 and CDR2 (germline): MNHEY, SMNVEV (reference sequence). CDR3 size: 14 residues. The CDR3 region is CASSYGGGHYEQYF. CDR3 DNA sequence: TGTGCCAGCAGTTACGGTGGGGGTCACTACGAGCAGTACTTC.

The chain couples TRBV19 to TRBJ1-1; D is possibly TRBD1 (5 bases). Germline lookup yields CDR1 LNHDA and CDR2 SQIVND (reference sequence). V was pared by 4 bases and J by 5 bases, with 8 bases between. The CDR3 sequence is 12 residues long. The DNA for the CDR3 is TGTGCCAGTAGTAACCCAGGGACTGAAGCTTTCTTT. Translated, it gives CASSNPGTEAFF.

CDR3 DNA sequence: TGTGCCAGCAGTCAAACCACCGAGCAGTACTTC. Its translation is CASSQTTEQYF. This rearrangement joins TRBV28 to TRBJ2-7; no firm D call. This CDR3 has 11 amino acids. Germline-derived CDR1 and CDR2 are MDHEN and SYDVKM. V was clipped by 5 bases and J by 6 bases, with 8 bases between them.

This clonotype showed up just a few times. CDR3 nucleotides: TGTGCCAGCAGCTTTAAGGCGGGGGGGTCCTACAATGAGCAGTTCTTC. This codes for CASSFKAGGSYNEQFF. The chain combines TRBV7-2 with TRBJ2-1, with 9 nucleotides matching TRBD2. CDR1 and CDR2 from the germline V gene are SGHTA and FQGNSA. The trim removed 3 bases at V and 1 base at J, leaving 4 bases unmatched. The length of the CDR3 is 16 residues. Looking up the rest from reference TRBV7-2 and TRBJ2-1 gives the full variable domain: GAGVSQSPSNKVTEKGKDVELRCDPISGHTALYWYRQSLGQGLEFLIYFQGNSAPDKSGLPSDRFSAERTGGSVSTLTIQRTQQEDSAVYLCASSFKAGGSYNEQFFGPGTRLTVL.

The chain combines TRBV20-1 with TRBJ1-5, with 7 bases aligning to TRBD1. This CDR3 contains 23 residues. J gave up 0 bases and V 1 base, and 27 bases lay outside the gene matches. Germline CDR1 reads DFQATT; CDR2 reads SNEGSKA (reference sequence). DNA for the CDR3: TGCAGTGCTAGAGTTCAGACCCTCGACAGGGAGTATGGCTGGAGATATAGCAATCAGCCCCAGCATTTT. Protein: CSARVQTLDREYGWRYSNQPQHF.

In the case of this clonotype: At one boundary the junction diverges from the germline segment, which might be a read error. V is TRBV18 and J is TRBJ2-1; TRBD2 aligns across 10 bases. The CDR3 extends over 15 amino acids. Germline values: CDR1 KGHSH, CDR2 LQKENI. CDR3 coding DNA: TGTGCTAGCTCACCTATCGCTAGCGGGAGCAATGAGCAGTTCTTC. It encodes CASSPIASGSNEQFF.

This chain joins TRBV29-1 and TRBJ1-1; TRBD1 aligns across 8 bases. Losses at the gene ends were 6 bases for V and 6 bases for J; bases not matched to a gene: 15. From germline, CDR1 is SQVTM and CDR2 ANQGSEA. CDR3 size: 15 residues. The DNA for the CDR3 is TGCAGCGTCGAGCGGACGGCAGGGGGCCTCCCTGAAGCTTTCTTT. Protein: CSVERTAGGLPEAFF.

The chain joins TRBV20-1 to TRBJ2-7; 9 bases match TRBD1. This CDR3 contains 15 residues. The V and J ends lost 1 base and 4 bases, in that order; junction bases with no gene match: 8. Looked up from germline, CDR1 is DFQATT and CDR2 is SNEGSKA (reference sequence). The DNA for the CDR3 is TGCAGTGCTAGAGGCCCACAGGGGGCGCAGTACGAGCAGTACTTC. As protein: CSARGPQGAQYEQYF.